This T cell receptor beta chain stems from a study of blood T cell repertoires in COVID-19. Overall study: Material from acute and convalescent COVID-19 was sourced from the United States, Italy and Spain. PBMCs, B-cell-depleted T cells, or T cells were the source of the cDNA or gDNA that made up the material.

Per the study methods: From reference gene primer amplification, estimates of nucleated cell counts were derived. Sequenced by immunoSEQ multiplex PCR; TCRdb stores in-frame clones only, minus some. Clone size and V and J calls were adopted from that table, with D and trimming inferred from the DNA. Here the sample spans 150,000 to 200,000 clones, around 76% being singletons. J gave up 7 bases and V 7 bases, and 5 bases lay outside the gene matches. CDR3 size: 13 residues. Germline V lookup: CDR1 SNHLY, CDR2 FYNNEI. The chain has TRBV2 and TRBJ1-3; 9 positions match TRBD1. The TCR sequence derives from a woman in her 70s with acute or convalescent COVID-19. Sequencing was carried out using peripheral blood. As DNA, the CDR3 is TGTGCCAGCACCTCGGACAGGGGCAACACCATATATTTT. Amino acids: CASTSDRGNTIYF.